The rows below give T cell receptor beta chains drawn from one sample of a study of blood T cell repertoires in COVID-19. TCRdb's table, derived via immunoSEQ multiplex PCR, lists solely in-frame clones and lacks some. This sample yields roughly 410,000 clones, of which around 87% are seen a single time; 2.3% belongs to the top ten. Source material: peripheral blood. Receptors were obtained from a woman aged 55 to 70 with COVID-19, enrolled during active disease. Each CDR3 is given with its conserved first and last residue. Each record gives: J gene, V gene, CDR3 protein.

>TRBJ2-1|TRBV27
CASSLRGLVVDEQFF
>TRBJ1-2|TRBV9
CASSPRPLDYGYTF
>TRBJ1-2|TRBV29-1
CSVEVPKLGYGYTF
>TRBJ2-2|TRBV7-6
CASSFRDTGELFF
>TRBJ2-7|TRBV10-3
CAISREAYEQYF
>TRBJ1-2|TRBV28
CASSLPQINGYTF
>TRBJ2-7|TRBV5-1
CASSRGGTGVDEQYF
>TRBJ1-6|TRBV6-6
CASSLTGGNSPLHF
>TRBJ2-3|TRBV7-3
CASSLRSSPDTQYF
>TRBJ2-3|TRBV7-2
CASSLGLAGTDTQYF
>TRBJ1-1|TRBV2
CASSQGRGNTEAFF
>TRBJ2-3|TRBV28
CASSLGLAGPRDTQYF
>TRBJ2-3|TRBV3-1/TRBV3-2
CASSQGLALRSTDTQYF
>TRBJ2-5|TRBV5-1
CASSLGHLGGPETQYF
>TRBJ1-1|TRBV27
CASSKQRDRGNTEAFF
>TRBJ1-1|TRBV7-9
CASGPEGRAEAFF
>TRBJ1-1|TRBV28
CASRPQGSEAFF
>TRBJ2-3|TRBV5-1
CASRRSGGGTDTQYF
>TRBJ2-1|TRBV2
CASSGLAPYNEQFF
>TRBJ1-5|TRBV6-2/TRBV6-3
CASSYYRGLSNQPQHF
>TRBJ2-3|TRBV3-1/TRBV3-2
CASSRGGFTDTQYF
>TRBJ2-2|TRBV5-1
CASSEGQGASGELFF
>TRBJ1-2|TRBV1
CTSSQKGHCYTF
>TRBJ2-7|TRBV7-2
CASSLAGLPYEQYF
>TRBJ1-6|TRBV5-1
CASSTGTGGNSPLHF
>TRBJ1-1|TRBV5-1
CASRPTGGTEAFF
>TRBJ2-5|TRBV21-1
CASSKVGVETQYF
>TRBJ2-5|TRBV9
CASSISGVETQYF
>TRBJ2-1|TRBV7-8
CASSLGRGGPNEQFF
>TRBJ1-1|TRBV5-5
CASSLGGGTNTEAFF
>TRBJ1-3|TRBV10-3
CATQMTGVGNTIYF
>TRBJ2-1|TRBV7-6
CASSLERGWSYNEQFF
>TRBJ2-7|TRBV6-5
CASSYGTSGTYEQYF
>TRBJ2-1|TRBV6-2/TRBV6-3
CASSPLGKRGNEQFF
>TRBJ2-2|TRBV7-3
CASSFTTGELFF
>TRBJ2-5|TRBV2
CASSAESTERGETQYF
>TRBJ2-1|TRBV7-2
CASSLGTAPNEQFF
>TRBJ2-5|TRBV4-1
CASSQVSTSGGGYQETQYF
>TRBJ2-7|TRBV27
CASSFSRQGYEQYF
>TRBJ1-5|TRBV12-5
CASSRGSNQPQHF
>TRBJ2-7|TRBV5-1
CASTRTGSSYEQYF
>TRBJ1-4|TRBV4-1
CASSQDGGARSLF
>TRBJ2-3|TRBV28
CASSLTPSGPAEDTQYF
>TRBJ1-1|TRBV19
CASNQQSNLNTEAFF
>TRBJ1-2|TRBV5-1
CASSLGAPEGYTF
>TRBJ1-4|TRBV5-1
CASSLAAGVEKLFF
>TRBJ2-7|TRBV19
CASRRQGPSYEQYF
>TRBJ1-1|TRBV29-1
CSADRQNTEAFF
>TRBJ2-5|TRBV29-1
CSVNPQGAKTQYF
>TRBJ1-1|TRBV10-1
CATTRQGNTEAFF
>TRBJ1-2|TRBV3-1/TRBV3-2
CASSQVLNYGYTF
>TRBJ1-2|TRBV18
CASSPIRIRTDISNYGYTF
>TRBJ1-6|TRBV7-6
CASSLFGQGGNSPLHF
>TRBJ1-1|TRBV10-3
CAISESVEGPKAFF